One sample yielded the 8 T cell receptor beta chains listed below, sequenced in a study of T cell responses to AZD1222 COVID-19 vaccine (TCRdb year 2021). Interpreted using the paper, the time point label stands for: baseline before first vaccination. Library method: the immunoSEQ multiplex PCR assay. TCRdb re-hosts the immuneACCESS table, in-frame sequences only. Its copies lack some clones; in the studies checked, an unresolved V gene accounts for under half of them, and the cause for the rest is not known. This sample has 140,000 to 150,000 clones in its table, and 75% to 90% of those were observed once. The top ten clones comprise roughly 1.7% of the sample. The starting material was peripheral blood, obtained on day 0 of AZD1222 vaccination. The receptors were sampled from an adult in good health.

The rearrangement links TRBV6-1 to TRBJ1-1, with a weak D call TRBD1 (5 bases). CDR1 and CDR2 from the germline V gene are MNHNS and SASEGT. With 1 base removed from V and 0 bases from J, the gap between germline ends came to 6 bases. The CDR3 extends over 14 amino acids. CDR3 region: CASSEGGLNTEAFF. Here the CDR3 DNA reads TGTGCCAGCAGTGAAGGGGGCCTGAACACTGAAGCTTTCTTT.

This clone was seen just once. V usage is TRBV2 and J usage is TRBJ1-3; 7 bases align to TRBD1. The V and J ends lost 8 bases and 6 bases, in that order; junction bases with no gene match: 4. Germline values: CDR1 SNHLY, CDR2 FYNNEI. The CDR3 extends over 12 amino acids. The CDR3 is CASGQGVNTIYF. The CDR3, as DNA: TGTGCCAGCGGTCAGGGGGTAAACACCATATATTTT. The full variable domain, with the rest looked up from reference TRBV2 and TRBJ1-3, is EPEVTQTPSHQVTQMGQEVILRCVPISNHLYFYWYRQILGQKVEFLVSFYNNEISEKSEIFDDQFSVERPDGSNFTLKIRSTKLEDSAMYFCASGQGVNTIYFGEGSWLTVV.

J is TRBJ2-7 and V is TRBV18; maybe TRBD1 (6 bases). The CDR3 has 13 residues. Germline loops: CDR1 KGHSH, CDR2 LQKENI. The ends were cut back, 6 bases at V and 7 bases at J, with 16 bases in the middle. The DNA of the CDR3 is TGTGCCAGCTCCCCCAATACAGGGCGTGAGCAGTACTTC. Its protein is CASSPNTGREQYF. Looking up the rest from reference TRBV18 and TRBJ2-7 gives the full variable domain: NAGVMQNPRHLVRRRGQEARLRCSPMKGHSHVYWYRQLPEEGLKFMVYLQKENIIDESGMPKERFSAEFPKEGPSILRIQQVVRGDSAAYFCASSPNTGREQYFGPGTRLTVT.

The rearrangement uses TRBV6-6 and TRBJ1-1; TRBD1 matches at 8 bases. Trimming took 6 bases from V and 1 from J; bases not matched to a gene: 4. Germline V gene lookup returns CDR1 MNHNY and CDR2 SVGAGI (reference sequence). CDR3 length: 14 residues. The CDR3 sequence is CASRVTGGNTEAFF. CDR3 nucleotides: TGTGCCAGCAGGGTTACAGGGGGGAACACTGAAGCTTTCTTT.

Here the CDR3 DNA reads TGTGCCAGCAGCAAGGGCCTATTACCCACTCCTAACTACGAGCAGTACTTC. This codes for CASSKGLLPTPNYEQYF. The rearrangement links TRBV9 to TRBJ2-7, with unresolved D. The V gene's germline CDR1 is SGDLS and CDR2 YYNGEE. V was pared by 4 bases and J by 3 bases, with 23 bases between. This CDR3 contains 17 residues.

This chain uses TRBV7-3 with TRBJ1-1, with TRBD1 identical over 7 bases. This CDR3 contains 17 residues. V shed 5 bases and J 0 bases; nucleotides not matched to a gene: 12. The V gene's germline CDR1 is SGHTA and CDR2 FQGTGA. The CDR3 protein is CASSKPLGTEMNTEAFF. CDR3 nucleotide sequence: TGTGCCAGCAGCAAACCCCTCGGGACAGAAATGAACACTGAAGCTTTCTTT.

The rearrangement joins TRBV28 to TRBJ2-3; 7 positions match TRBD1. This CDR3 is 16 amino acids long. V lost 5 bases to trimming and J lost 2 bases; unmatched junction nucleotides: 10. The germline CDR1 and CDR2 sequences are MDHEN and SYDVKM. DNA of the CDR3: TGTGCCAGCAGTGCCCCCCGGGACAGAGACACAGATACGCAGTATTTT. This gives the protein CASSAPRDRDTDTQYF.

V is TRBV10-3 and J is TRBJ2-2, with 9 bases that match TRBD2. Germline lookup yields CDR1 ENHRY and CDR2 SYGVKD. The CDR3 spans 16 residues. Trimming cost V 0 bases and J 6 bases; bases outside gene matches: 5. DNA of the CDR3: TGTGCCATCAGTGAGTCCGTGATAGCGGGAGCCGGGGAGCTGTTTTTT. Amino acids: CAISESVIAGAGELFF.